This T cell receptor (beta chain) was obtained from a study of blood T cell repertoires in COVID-19 (dated by TCRdb to the early 2020s). At the level of the whole study: The collaborator samples originated in the United States, Italy and Spain and spanned the acute and convalescent phases of COVID-19. Subjects who had been exposed to COVID-19, were actively infected with it, or had recovered from it provided the deeply sampled blood TCRbeta repertoires that made up the dataset. Sample metadata almost always included a de-identified subject ID, COVID-19 status, age in years and sex. Where HLA class I and class II types were available, the types were taken from metadata supplied by the sample provider, not from assay-based typing. A freely available public database, intended as a resource for researchers studying the immune response to SARS-CoV-2, is where the repertoires were released. Samples came from the ongoing ImmuneRACE study (first 160 participants) plus 1,254 subjects from 6 global collaborators. The prospective study material was composed of cDNA or gDNA derived from T cells, B-cell-depleted T cells, or PBMCs.

General conclusions and limits of the study: How much clinical and demographic metadata was included differed by source and by participant, and the metadata was provided uncurated.

TCRbeta CDR3 regions were amplified from genomic DNA by means of the immunoSEQ Assay, a bias-controlled multiplex PCR. Regarding the original processing steps: The number of nucleated cells in each sample was estimated from the amplification of reference gene primers within the assay. Sequence reads were collapsed and filtered to measure the absolute abundance of every unique TCRbeta CDR3 rearrangement. Productive Simpson clonality was computed per sample as the square root of Simpson's diversity index over productive rearrangements. TCRdb stores this immuneACCESS table with in-frame sequences only. Part of the clones is absent; in the studies checked, under half of the shortfall reflects unresolved V genes, and no reason is known for the rest. V and J calls and clone size come straight from that table; D and trimming were deduced from the DNA. The sample table holds roughly 100,000 clones, of which over 75% were seen once. The ten most abundant clones make up more than 5.5% of the sample.

After removal of 3 bases from V and 3 bases from J, the junction retains 15 bases not matched to a gene. Reading from cysteine to phenylalanine, the CDR3 counts 18 amino acids. Of all the DNA, just the CDR3 is kept, 54 bases in frame from base 1. The germline V gene (reference sequence) yields DFQATT for CDR1 and SNEGSKA for CDR2. The collaborating institutions used their own protocols to collect whole blood in K2EDTA tubes. For TCRbeta analysis, collaborators shipped samples as frozen whole blood, isolated PBMCs, or DNA extracted from either of those sample types. A word on this clone: It lacks a known antigen. No base-level quality is on record; no much larger clone is a single base apart.

Sequencing was performed on peripheral blood. In this chain, TRBV20-1 is recombined with TRBJ2-3, with 10 bases aligning to TRBD2. The receptor's source is a human donor in a cohort sampled during active COVID-19. DNA sequence: TGCAGTGCTAGTCGGGGCAGCGGGGGGGCCTCGGGGACAGATACGCAGTATTTT. It translates to CSASRGSGGASGTDTQYF.